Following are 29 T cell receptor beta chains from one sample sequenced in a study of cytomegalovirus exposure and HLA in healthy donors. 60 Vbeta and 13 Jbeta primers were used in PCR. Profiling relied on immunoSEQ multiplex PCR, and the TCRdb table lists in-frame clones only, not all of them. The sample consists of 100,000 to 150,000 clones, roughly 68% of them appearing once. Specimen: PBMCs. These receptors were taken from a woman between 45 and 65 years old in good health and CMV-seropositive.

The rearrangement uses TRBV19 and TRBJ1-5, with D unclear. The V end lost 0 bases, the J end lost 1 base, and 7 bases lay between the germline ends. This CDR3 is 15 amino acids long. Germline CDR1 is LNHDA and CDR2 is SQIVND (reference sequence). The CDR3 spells CASSIDRQSNQPQHF. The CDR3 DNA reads TGTGCCAGTAGTATAGATCGCCAGAGCAATCAGCCCCAGCATTTT.

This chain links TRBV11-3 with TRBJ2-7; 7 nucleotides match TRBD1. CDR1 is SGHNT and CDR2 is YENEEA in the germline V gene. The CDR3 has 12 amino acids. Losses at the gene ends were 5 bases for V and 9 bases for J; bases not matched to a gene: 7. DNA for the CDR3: TGTGCCAGCAGCCCCGGGGACAGCCCGCAGTACTTC. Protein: CASSPGDSPQYF.

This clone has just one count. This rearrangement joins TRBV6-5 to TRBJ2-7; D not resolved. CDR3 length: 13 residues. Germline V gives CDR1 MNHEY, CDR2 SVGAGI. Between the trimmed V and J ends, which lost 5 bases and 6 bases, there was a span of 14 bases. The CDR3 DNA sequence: TGTGCCAGCAGTCCCCCGGGTCTGGGCGAGCAGTACTTC. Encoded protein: CASSPPGLGEQYF.

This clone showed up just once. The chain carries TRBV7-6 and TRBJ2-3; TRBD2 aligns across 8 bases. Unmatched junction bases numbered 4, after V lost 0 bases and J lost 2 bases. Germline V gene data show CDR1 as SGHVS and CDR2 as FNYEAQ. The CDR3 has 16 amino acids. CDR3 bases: TGTGCCAGCAGCTTAGCCGGCGGGGGGTACACAGATACGCAGTATTTT. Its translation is CASSLAGGGYTDTQYF.

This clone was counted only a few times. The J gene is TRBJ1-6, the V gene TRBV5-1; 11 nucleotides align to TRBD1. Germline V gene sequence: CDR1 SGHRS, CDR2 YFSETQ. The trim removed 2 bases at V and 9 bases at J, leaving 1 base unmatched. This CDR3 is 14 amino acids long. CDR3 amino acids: CASSFGTGGSPLHF. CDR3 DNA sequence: TGCGCCAGCAGCTTCGGGACAGGGGGTTCACCCCTCCACTTT.

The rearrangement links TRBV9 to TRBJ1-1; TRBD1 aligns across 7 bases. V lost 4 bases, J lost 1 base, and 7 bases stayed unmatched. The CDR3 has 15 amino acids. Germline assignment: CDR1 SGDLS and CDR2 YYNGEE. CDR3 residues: CASSTPTGKNTEAFF. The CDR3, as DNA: TGTGCCAGCAGCACCCCGACAGGGAAGAACACTGAAGCTTTCTTT.

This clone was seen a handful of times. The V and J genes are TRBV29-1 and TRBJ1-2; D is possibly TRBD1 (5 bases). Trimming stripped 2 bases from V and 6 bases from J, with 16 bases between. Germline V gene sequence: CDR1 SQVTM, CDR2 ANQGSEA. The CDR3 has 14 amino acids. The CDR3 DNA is TGCAGCGTTGAACCAGGGTGGGTTAAGGATGGCTACACCTTC. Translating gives CSVEPGWVKDGYTF.

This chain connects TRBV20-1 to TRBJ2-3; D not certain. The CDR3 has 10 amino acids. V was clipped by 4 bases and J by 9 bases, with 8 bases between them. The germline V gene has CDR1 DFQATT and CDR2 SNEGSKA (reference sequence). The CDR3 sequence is CSAIERTQYF. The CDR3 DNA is TGCAGTGCTATTGAGAGGACGCAGTATTTT.

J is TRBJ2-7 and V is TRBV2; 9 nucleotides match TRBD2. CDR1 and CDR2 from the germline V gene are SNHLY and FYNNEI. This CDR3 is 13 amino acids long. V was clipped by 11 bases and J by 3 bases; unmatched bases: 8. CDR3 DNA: TGTGCCGGTGCGGGACTAGCTGTCTACGAGCAGTACTTC. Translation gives CAGAGLAVYEQYF.

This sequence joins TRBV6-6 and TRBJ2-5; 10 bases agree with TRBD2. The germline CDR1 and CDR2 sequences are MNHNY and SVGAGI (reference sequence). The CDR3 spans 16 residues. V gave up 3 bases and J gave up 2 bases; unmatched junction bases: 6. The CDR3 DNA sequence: TGTGCCAGCAGTTATGGGCCTAGCGGGGGACAAGAGACCCAGTACTTC. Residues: CASSYGPSGGQETQYF.

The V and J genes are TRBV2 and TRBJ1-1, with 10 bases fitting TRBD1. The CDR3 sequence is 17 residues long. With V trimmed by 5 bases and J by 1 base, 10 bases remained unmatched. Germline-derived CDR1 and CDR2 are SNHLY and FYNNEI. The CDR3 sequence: CASSTGTGAPTNTEAFF. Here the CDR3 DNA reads TGTGCCAGCAGTACCGGGACAGGGGCTCCAACGAACACTGAAGCTTTCTTT.

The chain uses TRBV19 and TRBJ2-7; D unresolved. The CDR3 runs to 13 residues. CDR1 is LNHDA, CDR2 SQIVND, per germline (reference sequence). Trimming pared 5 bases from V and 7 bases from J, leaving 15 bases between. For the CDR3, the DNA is TGTGCCAGTAGTGCCGTGTGGCCCCCTGAGCAGTACTTC. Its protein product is CASSAVWPPEQYF.

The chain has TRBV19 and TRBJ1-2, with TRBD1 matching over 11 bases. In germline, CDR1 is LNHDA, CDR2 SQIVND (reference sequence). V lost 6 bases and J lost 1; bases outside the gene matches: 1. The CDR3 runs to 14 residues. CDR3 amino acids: CASRGQGVNYGYTF. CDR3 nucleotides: TGTGCCAGTAGGGGACAGGGGGTTAACTATGGCTACACCTTC.

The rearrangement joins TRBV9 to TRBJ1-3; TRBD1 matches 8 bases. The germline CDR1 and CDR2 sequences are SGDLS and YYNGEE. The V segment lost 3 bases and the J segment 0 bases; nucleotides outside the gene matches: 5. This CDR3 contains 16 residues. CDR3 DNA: TGTGCCAGCAGCGCCCCGACAGGGGTCTCTGGAAACACCATATATTTT. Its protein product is CASSAPTGVSGNTIYF.

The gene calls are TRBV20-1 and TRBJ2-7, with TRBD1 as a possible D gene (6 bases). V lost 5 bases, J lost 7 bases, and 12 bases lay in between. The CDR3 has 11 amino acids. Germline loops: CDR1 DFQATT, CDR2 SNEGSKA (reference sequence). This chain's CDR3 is CSAWDKVEQYF. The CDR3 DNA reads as TGCAGTGCTTGGGACAAGGTTGAGCAGTACTTC.

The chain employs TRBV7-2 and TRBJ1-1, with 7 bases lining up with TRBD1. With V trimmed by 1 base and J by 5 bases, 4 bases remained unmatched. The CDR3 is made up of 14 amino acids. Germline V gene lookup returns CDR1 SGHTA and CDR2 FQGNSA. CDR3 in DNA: TGTGCCAGCAGCTTAGGGGGCAGGGGGACTGAAGCTTTCTTT. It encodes CASSLGGRGTEAFF.

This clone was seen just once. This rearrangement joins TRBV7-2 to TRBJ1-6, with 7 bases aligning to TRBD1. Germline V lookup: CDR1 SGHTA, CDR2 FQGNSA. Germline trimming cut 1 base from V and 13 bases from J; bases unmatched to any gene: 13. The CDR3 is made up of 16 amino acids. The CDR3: CASSLGTGAGGNPLHF. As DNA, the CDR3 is TGTGCCAGCAGCTTAGGTACAGGGGCGGGGGGCAACCCCCTCCACTTT.

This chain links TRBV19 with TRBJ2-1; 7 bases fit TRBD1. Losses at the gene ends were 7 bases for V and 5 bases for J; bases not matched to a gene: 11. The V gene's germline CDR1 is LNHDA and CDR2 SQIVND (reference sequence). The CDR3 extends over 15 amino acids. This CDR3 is CASTLRQGQDNEQFF. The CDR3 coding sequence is TGTGCCAGTACCCTGAGACAGGGTCAAGACAATGAGCAGTTCTTC.

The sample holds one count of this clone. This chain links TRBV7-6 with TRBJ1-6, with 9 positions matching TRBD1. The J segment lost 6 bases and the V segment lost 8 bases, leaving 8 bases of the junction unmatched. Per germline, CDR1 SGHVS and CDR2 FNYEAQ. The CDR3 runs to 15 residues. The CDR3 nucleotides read TGTGCCAGCTCTTCAGGGGACAGGGTTAATTCACCCCTCCACTTT. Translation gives CASSSGDRVNSPLHF. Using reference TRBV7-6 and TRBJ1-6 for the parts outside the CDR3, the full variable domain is GAGVSQSPRYKVTKRGQDVALRCDPISGHVSLYWYRQALGQGPEFLTYFNYEAQQDKSGLPNDRFSAERPEGSISTLTIQRTEQRDSAMYRCASSSGDRVNSPLHFGNGTRLTVT.

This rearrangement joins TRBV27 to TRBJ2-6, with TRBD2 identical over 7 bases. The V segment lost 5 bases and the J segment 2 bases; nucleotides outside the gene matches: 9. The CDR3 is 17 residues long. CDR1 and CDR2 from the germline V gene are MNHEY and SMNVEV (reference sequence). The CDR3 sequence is CASSPWGGRAGANVLTF. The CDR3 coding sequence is TGTGCCAGCAGTCCATGGGGAGGGCGGGCTGGGGCCAACGTCCTGACTTTC.

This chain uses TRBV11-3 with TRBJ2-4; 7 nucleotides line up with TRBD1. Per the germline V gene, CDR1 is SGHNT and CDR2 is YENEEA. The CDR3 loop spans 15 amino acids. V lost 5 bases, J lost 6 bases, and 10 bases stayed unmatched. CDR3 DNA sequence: TGTGCCAGCAGCCCGAGACAGGGTCCCTCAAACATTCAGTACTTC. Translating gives CASSPRQGPSNIQYF.

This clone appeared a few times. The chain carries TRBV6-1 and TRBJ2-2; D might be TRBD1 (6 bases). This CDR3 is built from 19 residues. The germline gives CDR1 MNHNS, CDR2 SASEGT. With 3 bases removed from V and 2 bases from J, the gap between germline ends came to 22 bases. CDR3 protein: CASSDGLAGATFNTGELFF. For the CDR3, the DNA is TGTGCCAGCAGTGATGGCCTGGCAGGGGCAACCTTTAACACCGGGGAGCTGTTTTTT.

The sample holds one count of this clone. The CDR3 here is CASSKEIGTGLSYEQYF. In DNA form, the CDR3 reads TGTGCCAGCAGCAAAGAAATCGGGACAGGGCTATCCTACGAGCAGTACTTC. The chain carries TRBV21-1 and TRBJ2-7; the table names TRBD1, a call not compared with the DNA. TRBV21-1 has pseudogene status. The CDR3 is made up of 17 amino acids.

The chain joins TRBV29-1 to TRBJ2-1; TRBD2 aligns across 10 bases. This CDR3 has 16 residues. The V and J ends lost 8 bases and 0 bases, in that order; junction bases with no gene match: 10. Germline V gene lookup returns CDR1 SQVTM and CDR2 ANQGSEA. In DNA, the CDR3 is TGCAGCTACACCCGACTAGCGGGTAGCTCCTACAATGAGCAGTTCTTC. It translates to CSYTRLAGSSYNEQFF.

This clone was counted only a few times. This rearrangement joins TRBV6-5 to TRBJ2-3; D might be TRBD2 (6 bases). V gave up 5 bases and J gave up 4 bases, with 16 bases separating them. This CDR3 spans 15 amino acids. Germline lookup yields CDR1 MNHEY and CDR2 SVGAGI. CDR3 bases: TGTGCCAGCAGTCGATCTAGCGCCAGGGCAGATACGCAGTATTTT. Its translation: CASSRSSARADTQYF.

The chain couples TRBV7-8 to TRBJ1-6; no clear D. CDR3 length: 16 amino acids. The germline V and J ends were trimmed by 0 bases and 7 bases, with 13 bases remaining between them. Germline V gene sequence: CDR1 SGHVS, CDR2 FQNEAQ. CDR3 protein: CASSLAPGGMNSPLHF. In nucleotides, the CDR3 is TGTGCCAGCAGCTTAGCGCCAGGAGGGATGAATTCACCCCTCCACTTT.

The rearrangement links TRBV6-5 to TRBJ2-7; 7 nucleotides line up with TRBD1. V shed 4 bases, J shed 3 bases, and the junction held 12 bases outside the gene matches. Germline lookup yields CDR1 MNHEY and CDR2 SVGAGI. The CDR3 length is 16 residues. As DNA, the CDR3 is TGTGCCAGCAGTTTGCGTTACCGGGACAGAAACTACGAGCAGTACTTC. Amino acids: CASSLRYRDRNYEQYF.

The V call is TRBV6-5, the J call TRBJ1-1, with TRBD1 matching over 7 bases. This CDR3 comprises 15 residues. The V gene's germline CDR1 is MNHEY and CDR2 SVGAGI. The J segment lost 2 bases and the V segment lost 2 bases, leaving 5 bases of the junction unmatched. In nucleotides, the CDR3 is TGTGCCAGCAGTTACGTGAGAGGGGGCAACACTGAAGCTTTCTTT. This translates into CASSYVRGGNTEAFF.

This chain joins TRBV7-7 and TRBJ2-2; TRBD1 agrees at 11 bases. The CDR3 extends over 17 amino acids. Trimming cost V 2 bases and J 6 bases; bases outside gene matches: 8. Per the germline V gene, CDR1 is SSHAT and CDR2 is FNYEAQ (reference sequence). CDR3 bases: TGTGCCAGCAGCTTAATTCCGGGACAGGGGGATCCCGGGGAGCTGTTTTTT. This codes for CASSLIPGQGDPGELFF. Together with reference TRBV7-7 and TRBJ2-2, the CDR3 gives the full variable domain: GAGVSQSPRYKVTKRGQDVTLRCDPISSHATLYWYQQALGQGPEFLTYFNYEAQPDKSGLPSDRFSAERPEGSISTLTIQRTEQRDSAMYRCASSLIPGQGDPGELFFGEGSRLTVL.